Below are 13 T cell receptor beta chains sequenced from a single sample in a study of OX40 agonist ivuxolimab in advanced cancers. The data were produced by immunoSEQ multiplex PCR, yet TCRdb's version contains in-frame clones alone and is incomplete. This table holds tens of thousands of clones, 75% to 85% found once. The specimen comprised CD4+ or CD8+ T cells sorted from blood, sampled in a trial of the OX40 agonist ivuxolimab. Source of these receptors: an adult with an advanced solid tumor such as melanoma, head and neck, liver or kidney cancer.

This clone was counted a few times. The chain recombines TRBV2 with TRBJ2-7, with 11 bases identical to TRBD1. The CDR3 runs 15 residues. Germline loops: CDR1 SNHLY, CDR2 FYNNEI. J was trimmed by 1 base and V by 3 bases; bases with no gene match: 2. In nucleotides, the CDR3 is TGTGCCAGCAGTGAGGGACAGGGGGGGTCCTACGAGCAGTACTTC. This translates into CASSEGQGGSYEQYF.

CDR3 residues: CAISDRSATNEKLFF. The CDR3, as DNA: TGTGCCATCAGTGACAGGAGTGCAACTAATGAAAAACTGTTTTTT. The chain carries TRBV10-3 and TRBJ1-4; D is unresolved. In germline, CDR1 is ENHRY, CDR2 SYGVKD. The CDR3 sequence is 15 residues long. The ends were cut back, 3 bases at V and 0 bases at J, with 8 bases in the middle.

There are a few counts of this clone. The rearrangement uses TRBV6-6 and TRBJ1-2; 7 bases agree with TRBD1. This CDR3 is built from 14 residues. The germline gives CDR1 MNHNY, CDR2 SVGAGI (reference sequence). V trimming: 4 bases; J trimming: 2 bases; junction bases outside the gene matches: 4. CDR3 amino acids: CASSSEGANYGYTF. DNA of the CDR3: TGTGCCAGCAGTTCTGAGGGGGCCAACTATGGCTACACCTTC.

The chain has TRBV18 and TRBJ1-3, with D uncertain. V dropped 3 bases and J dropped 0 bases, with 9 bases sitting between them. The CDR3 is 15 residues long. Germline CDR1 KGHSH, CDR2 LQKENI. The CDR3 coding sequence is TGTGCCAGCTCACCCGTAGCCCCCTCTGGAAACACCATATATTTT. This sequence encodes CASSPVAPSGNTIYF.

This clone was recorded once. The rearrangement joins TRBV19 to TRBJ2-3; TRBD1 aligns across 7 bases. Germline CDR1 is LNHDA and CDR2 is SQIVND (reference sequence). CDR3 length: 15 residues. V lost 6 bases and J lost 1; bases outside the gene matches: 7. This CDR3 reads CASSPVGQGTDTQYF. The DNA for the CDR3 is TGTGCCAGTAGCCCCGTCGGACAGGGCACAGATACGCAGTATTTT.

This chain links TRBV18 with TRBJ2-5; weak D call: TRBD1 (6 bases). The V and J ends lost 3 bases and 2 bases respectively, with 10 bases between them. CDR1 and CDR2 (germline): KGHSH, LQKENI. The CDR3 spans 14 residues. The CDR3 nucleotides are TGTGCCAGCTCACCCCTCGGGACACAAGAGACCCAGTACTTC. Protein sequence: CASSPLGTQETQYF.

The genes are TRBV5-1 and TRBJ1-1; D may be TRBD1 (6 bases). This CDR3 comprises 13 residues. V was clipped by 5 bases and J by 1 base, with 9 bases between them. Germline V gene sequence: CDR1 SGHRS, CDR2 YFSETQ. The DNA of the CDR3 is TGCGCCAGCAGGGGGACAACGAACACTGAAGCTTTCTTT. Its protein product is CASRGTTNTEAFF.

Concerning this clone: The same CDR3 can be traced to other DNA sequences in this sample. The V call is TRBV2, the J call TRBJ2-7; maybe TRBD1 (6 bases). This CDR3 has 12 residues. The V gene's germline CDR1 is SNHLY and CDR2 FYNNEI. The V and J ends lost 6 bases and 4 bases respectively, with 10 bases between them. The CDR3: CASRGGGYEQYF. CDR3 nucleotides: TGTGCCAGCAGAGGGGGTGGGTACGAGCAGTACTTC.

This clone was counted a single time. The V call is TRBV9, the J call TRBJ2-5; D remains ambiguous. This CDR3 spans 13 amino acids. Trimming took 4 bases from V and 4 from J, leaving 11 bases between them. Germline CDR1 reads SGDLS; CDR2 reads YYNGEE. The CDR3 DNA reads TGTGCCAGCAGCCCAAATGAAAGAGAGACCCAGTACTTC. This codes for CASSPNERETQYF.

The chain links TRBV7-9 to TRBJ2-1; 7 bases line up with TRBD1. After removal of 4 bases from V and 4 bases from J, the junction contained 7 bases not matched to a gene. CDR1 is SEHNR and CDR2 is FQNEAQ in the germline V gene (reference sequence). This CDR3 spans 15 amino acids. CDR3 sequence: CASSSRGGQYNEQFF. In nucleotides, the CDR3 is TGTGCCAGCAGCTCCAGAGGGGGACAGTACAATGAGCAGTTCTTC.

The chain uses TRBV29-1 and TRBJ2-5; 7 nucleotides agree with TRBD2. The germline CDR1 and CDR2 sequences are SQVTM and ANQGSEA. This CDR3 has 13 residues. V shed 6 bases, J shed 3 bases, and the junction held 7 bases outside the gene matches. The CDR3 nucleotides are TGCAGCGTGGGGAGGCTAGCGGAAGAGACCCAGTACTTC. It is translated as CSVGRLAEETQYF.

The chain carries TRBV19 and TRBJ1-2; 8 bases fit TRBD1. CDR1 and CDR2 (germline): LNHDA, SQIVND (reference sequence). The trim removed 6 bases at V and 4 bases at J, leaving 7 bases unmatched. The CDR3 contains 14 residues. The CDR3: CASRTTGDGYGYTF. CDR3 in DNA: TGTGCCAGTAGGACGACAGGGGATGGCTATGGCTACACCTTC.

This clone was counted only a few times. This sequence joins TRBV29-1 and TRBJ1-1; D remains ambiguous. V lost 4 bases to trimming and J lost 1 base, with 10 bases between them. This CDR3 is built from 13 residues. CDR1 SQVTM and CDR2 ANQGSEA come from the germline V gene. The CDR3, as DNA: TGCAGCGTTGCCCGGGCCCCGAACACTGAAGCTTTCTTT. The encoded protein is CSVARAPNTEAFF.